The 15 T cell receptor beta chains below come from one sample, sequenced in a study of blood T cell repertoires in COVID-19. Clones were sequenced by immunoSEQ multiplex PCR, and TCRdb holds only the in-frame ones, with some missing. The sample lists about 99,000 clones, about four fifths occurring once. Sequenced: peripheral blood. The receptors originated from a man between 60 and 75 years old with acute or convalescent COVID-19.

The chain recombines TRBV5-1 with TRBJ2-7; D is possibly TRBD1 (6 bases). Trimming removed 0 bases at V and 3 bases at J, with 16 bases between. The length of the CDR3 is 16 residues. The V gene's germline CDR1 is SGHRS and CDR2 YFSETQ. CDR3 in amino acids: CASSLAGSRGGYEQYF. The CDR3 DNA reads as TGCGCCAGCAGCTTGGCCGGAAGCAGGGGCGGCTACGAGCAGTACTTC.

This clone has a single count. This chain joins TRBV19 and TRBJ2-1, with D perhaps matching TRBD1 (6 bases). Trimming left V 3 bases short and J 5 bases short, with 17 bases between. The CDR3 loop spans 16 amino acids. Germline CDR1 LNHDA, CDR2 SQIVND (reference sequence). As DNA, the CDR3 is TGTGCCAGTAGTATGAAAGGGCCCAGGGGAAACAATGAGCAGTTCTTC. Amino acid sequence: CASSMKGPRGNNEQFF.

This chain joins TRBV15 and TRBJ1-1; D unresolved. CDR3 size: 16 residues. Germline CDR1 and CDR2: LNHNV and YYDKDF (reference sequence). The V gene lost 6 bases and the J gene lost 1 base, with 18 bases spanning the gap. The CDR3 loop reads CATRNVRGVANTEAFF. DNA of the CDR3: TGTGCCACCAGAAACGTCCGAGGCGTGGCGAACACTGAAGCTTTCTTT.

This sequence joins TRBV7-2 and TRBJ2-7, with 7 nucleotides matching TRBD2. The V and J ends lost 6 bases and 2 bases, in that order; junction bases with no gene match: 10. CDR3 length: 15 residues. Per the germline V gene, CDR1 is SGHTA and CDR2 is FQGNSA. CDR3 region: CASSISASGPYEQYV. The CDR3 DNA sequence: TGTGCCAGCAGTATCTCGGCTAGCGGACCCTACGAGCAGTACGTC.

The V gene is TRBV5-5, the J gene TRBJ2-7, with 8 bases lining up with TRBD1. CDR1 is SGHKS and CDR2 is YYEKEE in the germline V gene (reference sequence). Trimming took 4 bases from V and 2 from J; bases not matched to a gene: 5. This CDR3 comprises 14 residues. The CDR3 DNA follows: TGTGCCAGCAGCCGTGGGACAGGTGCCTACGAGCAGTACGTC. Amino acids: CASSRGTGAYEQYV.

The rearrangement links TRBV30 to TRBJ2-1; TRBD2 matches at 8 bases. The CDR3 contains 17 residues. Germline V gene sequence: CDR1 GTSNPN, CDR2 SVGIG (reference sequence). The V and J ends lost 3 bases and 3 bases, in that order; junction bases with no gene match: 13. In DNA form, the CDR3 reads TGTGCCTGGAGCCAACTAGACCGGGAGGGTGACTACAATGAGCAGTTCTTC. It codes for CAWSQLDREGDYNEQFF.

The chain has TRBV28 and TRBJ2-5; no firm D call. This CDR3 has 13 amino acids. CDR1 is MDHEN, CDR2 SYDVKM, per germline. The germline V and J ends were trimmed by 3 bases and 5 bases, with 10 bases remaining between them. CDR3 coding DNA: TGTGCCAGCAGTTTGACATTAAAGGAGACCCAGTACTTC. Translation gives CASSLTLKETQYF.

CDR3 coding DNA: TGCGCCAGCAGCTTAACAGGGTCGATGTCAGATACGCAGTATTTT. Protein sequence: CASSLTGSMSDTQYF. This sequence joins TRBV5-1 and TRBJ2-3, with D tentatively TRBD1 (6 bases). Germline lookup yields CDR1 SGHRS and CDR2 YFSETQ. The CDR3 consists of 15 residues. Trimming cost V 2 bases and J 4 bases, with 14 bases left between them.

This chain links TRBV3-1 (or the pseudogene TRBV3-2) with TRBJ2-1, with a possible D match to TRBD2 (6 bases). V lost 1 base and J 0 bases, leaving 10 bases between the germline ends. This CDR3 has 16 residues. Germline V gives CDR1 LGHDT, CDR2 YNNKEL (reference sequence). As DNA, the CDR3 is TGTGCCAGCAGCCAAGGGGGAGGAAACTCCTACAATGAGCAGTTCTTC. Translating gives CASSQGGGNSYNEQFF.

The chain has TRBV19 and TRBJ1-2; D not certain. CDR1 is LNHDA, CDR2 SQIVND, per germline (reference sequence). V dropped 5 bases and J dropped 0 bases, with 10 bases sitting between them. The CDR3 sequence is 14 residues long. CDR3 residues: CASSYDTANYGYTF. The CDR3 DNA sequence: TGTGCCAGTAGTTACGACACAGCTAACTATGGCTACACCTTC.

This chain uses TRBV5-6 with TRBJ1-1; TRBD1 might be the D (6 bases). Germline assignment: CDR1 SGHDT and CDR2 YYEEEE. CDR3 length: 16 amino acids. V dropped 3 bases and J dropped 1 base, with 16 bases sitting between them. Here the CDR3 reads CASSWTQGTWNTEAFF. Written as DNA, the CDR3 is TGTGCCAGCAGCTGGACTCAGGGGACGTGGAACACTGAAGCTTTCTTT.

The chain joins TRBV10-1 to TRBJ2-4, with D perhaps matching TRBD2 (6 bases). CDR3 length: 15 residues. Germline CDR1 is WNHNN and CDR2 is SYGVQD (reference sequence). V lost 0 bases, J lost 2 bases, and 8 bases lay in between. This chain's CDR3 is CASSESGGPKNIQYF. CDR3 sequence (DNA): TGCGCCAGCAGTGAGTCGGGGGGTCCCAAAAACATTCAGTACTTC.

CDR3 residues: CASSGRSREGSEQYF. As DNA, the CDR3 is TGTGCCAGCAGTGGCAGGTCGCGGGAGGGTTCCGAGCAGTACTTC. The chain uses TRBV2 and TRBJ2-7; 9 bases agree with TRBD2. The CDR3 covers 15 residues. The V gene end was trimmed by 4 bases and the J gene end by 6 bases; junction bases not matched to a gene: 10. Looked up from germline, CDR1 is SNHLY and CDR2 is FYNNEI.

The chain carries TRBV12-5 and TRBJ1-2; D call uncertain. Trimming stripped 3 bases from V and 4 bases from J, with 21 bases between. The CDR3 loop spans 17 amino acids. The germline V gene has CDR1 LGHNT and CDR2 FRNRAP. CDR3 sequence reads: CASGLSHLEGFSYGYTF. DNA for the CDR3: TGTGCTAGTGGTTTAAGTCATCTGGAGGGTTTTTCCTATGGCTACACCTTC.

The chain links TRBV10-1 to TRBJ2-2, with 9 nucleotides matching TRBD1. Germline V CDR1 and CDR2: WNHNN, SYGVQD (reference sequence). This CDR3 has 14 residues. V lost 6 bases and J lost 7; bases outside the gene matches: 6. The CDR3 region has the DNA TGCGCCAGCAGGAGGGACAGGGAGTACGGGGAGCTGTTTTTT. It specifies CASRRDREYGELFF.